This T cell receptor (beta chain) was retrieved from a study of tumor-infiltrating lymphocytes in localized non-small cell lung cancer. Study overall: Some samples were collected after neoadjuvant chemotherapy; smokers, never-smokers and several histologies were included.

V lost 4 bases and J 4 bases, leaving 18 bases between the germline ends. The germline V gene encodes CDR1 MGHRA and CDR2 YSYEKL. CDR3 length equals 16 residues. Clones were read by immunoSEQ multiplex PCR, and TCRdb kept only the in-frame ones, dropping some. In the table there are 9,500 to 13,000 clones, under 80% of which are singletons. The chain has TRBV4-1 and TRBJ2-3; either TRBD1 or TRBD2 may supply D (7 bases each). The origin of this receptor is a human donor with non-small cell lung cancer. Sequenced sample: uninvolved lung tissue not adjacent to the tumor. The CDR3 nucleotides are TGCGCCAGCAGCCTTCTAGGTCAGGGGGGGCCAGATACGCAGTATTTT. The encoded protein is CASSLLGQGGPDTQYF.